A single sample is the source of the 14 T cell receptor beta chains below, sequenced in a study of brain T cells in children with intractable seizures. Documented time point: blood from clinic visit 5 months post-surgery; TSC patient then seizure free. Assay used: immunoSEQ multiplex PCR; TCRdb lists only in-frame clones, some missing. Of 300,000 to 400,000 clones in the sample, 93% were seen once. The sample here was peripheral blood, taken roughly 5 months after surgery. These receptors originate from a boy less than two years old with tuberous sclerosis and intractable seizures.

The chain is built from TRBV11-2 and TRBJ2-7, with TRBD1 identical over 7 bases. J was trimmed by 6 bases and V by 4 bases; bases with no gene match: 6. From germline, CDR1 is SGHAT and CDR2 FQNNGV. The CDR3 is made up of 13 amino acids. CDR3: CASSWGQPGEQYF. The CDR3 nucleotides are TGTGCCAGCAGCTGGGGACAGCCCGGCGAGCAGTACTTC.

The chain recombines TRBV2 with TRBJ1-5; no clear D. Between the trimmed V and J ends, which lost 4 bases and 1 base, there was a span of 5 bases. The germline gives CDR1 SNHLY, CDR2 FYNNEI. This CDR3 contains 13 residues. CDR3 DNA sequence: TGTGCCAGCAGTGGATCCAGCAATCAGCCCCAGCATTTT. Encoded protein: CASSGSSNQPQHF.

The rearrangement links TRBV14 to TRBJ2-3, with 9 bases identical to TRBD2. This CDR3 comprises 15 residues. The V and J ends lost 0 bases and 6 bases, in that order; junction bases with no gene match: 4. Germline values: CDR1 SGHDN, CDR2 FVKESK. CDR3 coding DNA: TGTGCCAGCAGCCAAGAGTGGCTAGCGGGGGATACGCAGTATTTT. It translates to CASSQEWLAGDTQYF.

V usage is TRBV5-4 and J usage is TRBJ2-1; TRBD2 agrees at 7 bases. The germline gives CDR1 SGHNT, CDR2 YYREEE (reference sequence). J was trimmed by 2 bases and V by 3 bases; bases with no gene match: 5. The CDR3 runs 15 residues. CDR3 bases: TGTGCCAGCAGCTGGGCGACTAGCCCCTACAATGAGCAGTTCTTC. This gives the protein CASSWATSPYNEQFF.

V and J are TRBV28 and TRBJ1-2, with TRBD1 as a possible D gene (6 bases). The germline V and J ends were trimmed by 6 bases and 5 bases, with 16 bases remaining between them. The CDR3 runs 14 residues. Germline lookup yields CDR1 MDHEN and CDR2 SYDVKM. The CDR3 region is CASSRGLKYYGYTF. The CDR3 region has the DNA TGTGCCAGCAGCCGGGGGCTGAAGTATTATGGCTACACCTTC.

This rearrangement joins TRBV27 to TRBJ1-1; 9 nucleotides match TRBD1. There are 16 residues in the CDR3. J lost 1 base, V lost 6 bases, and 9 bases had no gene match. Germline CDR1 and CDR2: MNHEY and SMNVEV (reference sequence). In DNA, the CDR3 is TGTGCCAGCAGGGTCGGACAGGGGAAAAAGAACACTGAAGCTTTCTTT. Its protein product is CASRVGQGKKNTEAFF.

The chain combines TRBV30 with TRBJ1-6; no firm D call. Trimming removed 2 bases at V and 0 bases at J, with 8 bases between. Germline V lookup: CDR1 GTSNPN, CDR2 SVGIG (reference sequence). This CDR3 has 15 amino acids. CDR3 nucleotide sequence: TGTGCCTGGAGTCTCGGGTCCTCCTATAATTCACCCCTCCACTTT. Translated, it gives CAWSLGSSYNSPLHF.

CDR3 protein: CASSLLVVEQYF. In DNA form, the CDR3 reads TGTGCCAGCAGCCTACTGGTGGTTGAGCAGTACTTC. V is TRBV2 and J is TRBJ2-7; no clear D. V lost 6 bases to trimming and J lost 7 bases, with 13 bases between them. This CDR3 has 12 residues. Germline CDR1 and CDR2: SNHLY and FYNNEI.

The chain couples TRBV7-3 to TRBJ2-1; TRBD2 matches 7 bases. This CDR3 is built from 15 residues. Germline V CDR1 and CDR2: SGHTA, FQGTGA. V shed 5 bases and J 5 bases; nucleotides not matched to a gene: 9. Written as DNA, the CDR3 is TGTGCCAGCAGCCAAGCGGGCGGGAGCCACAATGAGCAGTTCTTC. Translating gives CASSQAGGSHNEQFF.

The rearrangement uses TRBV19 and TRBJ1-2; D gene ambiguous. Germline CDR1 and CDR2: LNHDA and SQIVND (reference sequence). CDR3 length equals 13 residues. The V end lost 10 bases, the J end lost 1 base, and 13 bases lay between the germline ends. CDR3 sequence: CATSRGVNYGYTF. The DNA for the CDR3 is TGTGCCACCTCACGCGGGGTTAACTATGGCTACACCTTC.

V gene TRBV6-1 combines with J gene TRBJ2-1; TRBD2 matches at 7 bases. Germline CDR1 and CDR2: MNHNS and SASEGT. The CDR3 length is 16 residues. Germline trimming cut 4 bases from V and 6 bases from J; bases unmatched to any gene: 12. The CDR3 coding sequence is TGTGCCAGCAGTGCCCATGCCTCTAGCGGAGTCAATGAGCAGTTCTTC. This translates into CASSAHASSGVNEQFF.

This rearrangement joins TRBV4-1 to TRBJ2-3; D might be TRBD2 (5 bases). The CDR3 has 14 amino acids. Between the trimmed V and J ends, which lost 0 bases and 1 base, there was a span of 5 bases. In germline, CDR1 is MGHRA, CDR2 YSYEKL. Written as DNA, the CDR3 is TGCGCCAGCAGCCAAGATAGCGGCACAGATACGCAGTATTTT. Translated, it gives CASSQDSGTDTQYF.

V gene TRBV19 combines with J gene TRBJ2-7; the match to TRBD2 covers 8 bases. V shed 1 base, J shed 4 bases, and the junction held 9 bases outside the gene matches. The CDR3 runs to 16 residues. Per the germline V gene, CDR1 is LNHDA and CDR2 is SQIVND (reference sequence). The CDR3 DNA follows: TGTGCCAGTAGTATAGCGACCGGGGGGGCCGAATACGAGCAGTACTTC. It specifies CASSIATGGAEYEQYF.

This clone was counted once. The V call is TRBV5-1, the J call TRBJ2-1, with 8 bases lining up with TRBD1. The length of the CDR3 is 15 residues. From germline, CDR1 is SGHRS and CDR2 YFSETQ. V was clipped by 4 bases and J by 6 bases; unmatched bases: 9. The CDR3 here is CASSDGQGYPNEQFF. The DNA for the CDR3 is TGCGCCAGCAGCGATGGACAGGGTTACCCCAATGAGCAGTTCTTC. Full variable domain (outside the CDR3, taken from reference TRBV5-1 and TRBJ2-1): KAGVTQTPRYLIKTRGQQVTLSCSPISGHRSVSWYQQTPGQGLQFLFEYFSETQRNKGNFPGRFSGRQFSNSRSEMNVSTLELGDSALYLCASSDGQGYPNEQFFGPGTRLTVL.